This is a list of T cell receptor beta chains from one sample in a study of cytomegalovirus exposure and HLA in healthy donors. TCRdb's table, derived via immunoSEQ multiplex PCR, lists solely in-frame clones and lacks some. The sample has 150,000 to 200,000 clones; about four fifths are singletons. The material sequenced was PBMCs. These receptors originate from a man between 18 and 35 years old in good health and CMV-seronegative. Both conserved end residues are part of each CDR3. A D gene is named only where the DNA matches it firmly. Clone size is shown for a subset of rows, as once, few, many or a class of expanded clone.

J,D,size,V,CDR3,DNA
TRBJ2-2,NA,NA,TRBV7-2,CASSSGLSNTGELFF,TGTGCCAGCAGCTCGGGACTCTCAAACACCGGGGAGCTGTTTTTT
TRBJ1-2,NA,NA,TRBV7-2,CASSPGVGNYGYTF,TGTGCCAGCAGCCCAGGGGTAGGAAACTATGGCTACACCTTC
TRBJ1-3,NA,once,TRBV4-1,CASSQERAAGGNTIYF,TGCGCCAGCAGCCAAGAAAGGGCTGCGGGAGGAAACACCATATATTTT
TRBJ1-2,NA,NA,TRBV5-8,CASRRTQNYGYTF,TGTGCCAGCAGGCGGACACAGAACTATGGCTACACCTTC
TRBJ2-5,TRBD2,NA,TRBV18,CASSPFGGSGPETQYF,TGTGCCAGCTCACCGTTTGGCGGGAGCGGCCCAGAGACCCAGTACTTC
TRBJ1-1,NA,NA,TRBV5-5,CASTKDSATEAFF,TGTGCCAGCACCAAGGACAGTGCCACTGAAGCTTTCTTT
TRBJ1-3,NA,few,TRBV7-9,CASSSDSMHSGNTIYF,TGTGCCAGCAGCTCGGACTCGATGCACTCTGGAAACACCATATATTTT
TRBJ1-4,TRBD1,NA,TRBV5-6,CASSLQGVNEKLFF,TGTGCCAGCAGCTTGCAGGGGGTTAATGAAAAACTGTTTTTT
TRBJ2-7,NA,NA,TRBV7-3,CASSLSRGGYEQYF,TGTGCCAGCAGCTTATCCAGGGGTGGGTACGAGCAGTACTTC
TRBJ2-1,TRBD2,NA,TRBV5-1,CASTPGLAGYNEQFF,TGCGCCAGCACCCCGGGACTAGCGGGATACAATGAGCAGTTCTTC
TRBJ2-1,NA,NA,TRBV11-2,CASRNIQSGFEQFF,TGTGCCAGCAGAAACATCCAAAGCGGGTTTGAGCAGTTCTTC
TRBJ1-4,NA,NA,TRBV5-1,CASSLWLGGTNEKLFF,TGCGCCAGCAGCTTGTGGTTAGGGGGAACTAATGAAAAACTGTTTTTT
TRBJ1-1,NA,NA,TRBV9,CASSVDQAGEAFF,TGTGCCAGCAGCGTAGATCAGGCAGGGGAAGCTTTCTTT
TRBJ2-1,TRBD2,NA,TRBV7-3,CASSPRELAGDAYNEQFF,TGTGCCAGCAGCCCGAGGGAACTAGCGGGCGATGCCTACAATGAGCAGTTCTTC
TRBJ2-7,TRBD1,NA,TRBV6-5,CASSSVPGQGSYEQYF,TGTGCCAGCAGTTCCGTGCCGGGACAGGGGTCGTACGAGCAGTACTTC
TRBJ2-3,NA,NA,TRBV5-4,CASSDGSGTDTQYF,TGTGCCAGCAGCGACGGGAGTGGTACAGATACGCAGTATTTT
TRBJ2-5,TRBD1,NA,TRBV19,CASSENRGRETQYF,TGTGCCAGTAGCGAAAACAGGGGGCGAGAGACCCAGTACTTC
TRBJ2-7,NA,NA,TRBV18,CASSPPWRWWDEQYF,TGTGCCAGCTCACCACCCTGGAGGTGGTGGGACGAGCAGTACTTC
TRBJ1-6,NA,NA,TRBV7-9,CASQPQGFNSPLHF,TGTGCCAGCCAACCCCAGGGGTTCAATTCACCCCTCCACTTT
TRBJ1-4,TRBD1,NA,TRBV2,CASRNRDRGEKLFF,TGTGCCAGCAGGAACCGGGACAGGGGCGAAAAACTGTTTTTT
TRBJ2-1,TRBD2,NA,TRBV6-4,CASSAIAGFNNEQFF,TGTGCCAGCAGTGCAATAGCGGGGTTTAACAATGAGCAGTTCTTC
TRBJ2-7,TRBD1,NA,TRBV5-1,CASSLEGQGGHEQYF,TGCGCCAGCAGCCTGGAAGGACAGGGAGGTCACGAGCAGTACTTC
TRBJ1-1,NA,once,TRBV28,CASSLMQGSTEAFF,TGTGCCAGCAGTTTAATGCAGGGAAGCACTGAAGCTTTCTTT
TRBJ1-4,NA,NA,TRBV27,CASCRSGEKLFF,TGTGCCAGCTGCCGGAGTGGTGAAAAACTGTTTTTT
TRBJ1-6,NA,NA,TRBV4-2,CASSQRCGAWSPLHF,TGTGCCAGCAGCCAGCGTTGCGGGGCTTGGTCACCCCTCCACTTT
TRBJ2-3,TRBD1,NA,TRBV15,CATRNRGQTDTQYF,TGTGCCACCCGAAACAGGGGGCAAACAGATACGCAGTATTTT
TRBJ1-4,NA,NA,TRBV29-1,CSALPGGGGKLFF,TGCAGCGCCCTACCGGGGGGAGGTGGAAAACTGTTTTTT
TRBJ2-7,NA,few,TRBV7-8,CASSLVPAGGQRYEQYF,TGTGCCAGCAGCCTAGTCCCCGCCGGTGGACAACGCTACGAGCAGTACTTC
TRBJ1-5,NA,once,TRBV5-4,CASSLEGGNQPQHF,TGTGCCAGCAGCTTGGAGGGAGGCAATCAGCCCCAGCATTTT
TRBJ1-1,TRBD1,NA,TRBV7-3,CASSPTDRGPTEAFF,TGTGCCAGCAGCCCAACCGACAGGGGGCCCACTGAAGCTTTCTTT
TRBJ2-3,TRBD1,NA,TRBV19,CASSSKLTGGADTQYF,TGTGCCAGTAGTTCCAAACTTACAGGGGGAGCAGATACGCAGTATTTT
TRBJ1-5,TRBD1,NA,TRBV7-9,CASSAGTGSNQPQHF,TGTGCCAGCAGCGCCGGGACAGGCAGCAATCAGCCCCAGCATTTT
TRBJ1-4,TRBD1,NA,TRBV7-2,CASSFGTGGEKLFF,TGTGCCAGCAGCTTTGGGACAGGGGGGGAAAAACTGTTTTTT
TRBJ2-7,NA,NA,TRBV4-3,CASSQDSSSFYEQYF,TGCGCCAGCAGCCAAGACTCTAGTTCCTTCTACGAGCAGTACTTC
TRBJ2-5,NA,NA,TRBV5-4,CASGRGIRGSPETQYF,TGTGCCAGCGGTCGCGGAATCAGGGGTTCCCCGGAGACCCAGTACTTC
TRBJ2-7,TRBD1,NA,TRBV7-7,CASSYRQGTYEQYF,TGTGCTAGCAGCTACAGACAGGGGACCTACGAGCAGTACTTC
TRBJ2-5,NA,NA,TRBV6-6,CASTYTIDGVGEQYF,TGTGCCAGCACCTACACAATCGACGGGGTCGGGGAGCAGTACTTC
TRBJ1-6,NA,few,TRBV19,CASSIDAQRTAGSGRNSPLHF,TGTGCCAGTAGTATAGATGCTCAAAGGACGGCGGGCTCTGGGCGTAACTCACCCCTCCACTTT
TRBJ2-3,TRBD2,few,TRBV6-4,CASSDAGGTDTQYF,TGTGCCAGCAGTGACGCGGGGGGCACAGATACGCAGTATTTT
TRBJ2-2,TRBD1,NA,TRBV6-5,CASSYGTGLRGGELFF,TGTGCCAGCAGTTATGGGACAGGGCTTCGTGGCGGGGAGCTGTTTTTT
TRBJ1-2,TRBD1,few,TRBV29-1,CSVEDRNYGYTF,TGCAGCGTTGAGGACAGGAACTATGGCTACACCTTC
TRBJ1-3,NA,NA,TRBV15,CATSREGASGNTIYF,TGTGCCACCAGCAGAGAGGGGGCCTCTGGAAACACCATATATTTT
TRBJ2-2,NA,NA,TRBV15,CATRPVITGELFF,TGTGCCACCAGGCCAGTGATCACCGGGGAGCTGTTTTTT
TRBJ2-1,TRBD1,once,TRBV7-3,CASGTGRREQFF,TGTGCCAGTGGGACAGGCCGCCGCGAGCAGTTCTTC
TRBJ2-2,TRBD1,NA,TRBV7-6,CASSSQGGTGELFF,TGTGCCAGCAGCTCACAGGGGGGCACCGGGGAGCTGTTTTTT